This T cell receptor (beta chain) appears in the sequencing data of a study of T-cell reconstitution after alpha-beta-depleted transplantation in children (dated by TCRdb to the mid-2010s). Background on the whole study: Using TCR repertoire profiling, the study followed T-cell immune reconstitution in a quantitative way in children after TCRalphabeta/CD19-depleted allogeneic hematopoietic cell transplantation.

Broader findings and caveats from the paper: In some patients, the high TCRbeta diversity seen at day 60 was put down to recipient T cells and intrathymic progenitors that had survived conditioning. Hyperexpanded clone frequencies declined over subsequent months; after one year, T-cell counts and TCRbeta diversity were mostly attributed to newly produced T cells. Apparently early alphabetaT-cell count recovery about two months after transplant reportedly relied on only several hundred rapidly expanded clones derived from non-depleted graft cells.

Its CDR3 holds 13 amino acids, cysteine through phenylalanine. Only CDR3 DNA is held: 39 bases, read in frame from base 1. Trimming removed 6 bases from V and 7 bases from J; the gene matches leave 5 bases unexplained. Taken from the germline V gene (reference sequence), the CDR1 and CDR2 loops are DFQATT and SNEGSKA. According to the study, the label for this sample's treatment or condition signals: allogeneic hematopoietic cell transplantation with graft depleted of TCRalphabeta T cells and CD19 B cells. Transplant recipients were children who received TCRalphabeta/CD19-depleted allogeneic hematopoietic cell grafts. The library was obtained by PCR. Sequencer: Illumina HiSeq 2500. TCR library preparation used molecular barcoding, with unique molecular identifiers applied to normalize quantification of the TCRbeta repertoire. Using fastp trimming at Q25 and MiXCR clonotype assembly, TCRdb reanalyzed the public sequencing data and kept in-frame beta chains. CDR3 protein duplicates are merged, each entry listing the most common genes and DNA. This sample holds 450,000 to 550,000 distinct CDR3 sequences; 10% to 12% were observed only once. Together, the top ten hold 11% to 15% of the sample.

This clonotype was seen a few times. Which antigen it targets is not known. Base qualities are missing; no much larger clone stands one base away. Sequencing used PBMCs, mostly from graft donor cells, obtained 180 days after TCRalphabeta/CD19-depleted stem cell transplant. The sequence was obtained from a female patient aged 2-9 years who had a stem cell transplant for aplastic anemia, so the T cells may come from the graft donor. The chain joins TRBV20-1 to TRBJ1-6; 8 middle bases align to TRBD1. The CDR3 in this case is CSANRGGNSPLHF. The nucleotide sequence reads TGCAGTGCGAACAGGGGGGGAAATTCACCCCTCCACTTT.